What follows is one T cell receptor beta chain and its context. What it binds is unknown. This sample is part of a study of cytomegalovirus exposure and HLA in healthy donors. The PCR was carried out with 60 Vbeta primers and 13 Jbeta primers. Data came from immunoSEQ multiplex PCR; TCRdb stores just in-frame clones and leaves some out. The sample consists of about 210,000 clones, about 85% of them appearing once. Germline trimming cut 4 bases from V and 5 bases from J; bases unmatched to any gene: 8. Germline V gene lookup returns CDR1 MNHEY and CDR2 SMNVEV (reference sequence). The CDR3 loop spans 15 amino acids. Study outcomes and limitations: TRBV6-2, TRBV6-3 and some other V segments were unresolvable in 87-base-pair reads.

Input material: PBMCs. The genes are TRBV27 and TRBJ1-2; 9 nucleotides align to TRBD1. This TCR came from a woman aged 45 to 65 in good health and CMV-seropositive. The CDR3 DNA sequence: TGTGCCAGCAGTTCAGTCACAGGGGGCAGATATGGCTACACCTTC. As protein: CASSSVTGGRYGYTF.